These 17 T cell receptor beta chains came from one sample sequenced in a study of graft-versus-host responses after intestinal transplantation. The assay was immunoSEQ multiplex PCR, and TCRdb's table has in-frame clones only and misses some. This table holds approximately 77,000 clones, about 92% found once. The sequenced sample was PBMCs, obtained 98 days after intestinal transplantation. Receptors originate from a human patient who received an intestinal transplant, so some T cells may come from the graft donor.

The CDR3 spells CASSPDPSYNEQFF. The DNA of the CDR3 is TGTGCCAGCAGTCCCGACCCCTCCTACAATGAGCAGTTCTTC. This chain joins TRBV6-5 and TRBJ2-1; no clear D. Germline assignment: CDR1 MNHEY and CDR2 SVGAGI. The CDR3 is made up of 14 amino acids. Between the trimmed V and J ends, which lost 5 bases and 0 bases, there was a span of 8 bases.

The V call is TRBV11-3, the J call TRBJ2-1, with 7 bases fitting TRBD2. Trimming cost V 4 bases and J 5 bases; bases outside gene matches: 5. The CDR3 totals 14 residues. Per germline, CDR1 SGHNT and CDR2 YENEEA. The CDR3 DNA is TGTGCCAGCAGCTCCTCTAGCGGAAACAATGAGCAGTTCTTC. Its translation is CASSSSSGNNEQFF.

This clone showed up just once. The chain carries TRBV5-1 and TRBJ2-5, with D tentatively TRBD2 (5 bases). Trimming pared 2 bases from V and 2 bases from J, leaving 13 bases between. This CDR3 has 15 amino acids. Germline CDR1 reads SGHRS; CDR2 reads YFSETQ. The CDR3 nucleotides are TGCGCCAGCAGCTTTCCCTCGTGGGAGCAAGAGACCCAGTACTTC. Protein product: CASSFPSWEQETQYF. Based on the CDR3 plus reference TRBV5-1 and TRBJ2-5, the full variable domain is KAGVTQTPRYLIKTRGQQVTLSCSPISGHRSVSWYQQTPGQGLQFLFEYFSETQRNKGNFPGRFSGRQFSNSRSEMNVSTLELGDSALYLCASSFPSWEQETQYFGPGTRLLVL.

V is TRBV10-2 and J is TRBJ2-7; D is unclear. V lost 4 bases to trimming and J lost 6 bases, with 1 base between them. This CDR3 region has 9 residues. The germline CDR1 and CDR2 sequences are WSHSY and SAAADI. The CDR3: CASSAEQYF. In DNA, the CDR3 is TGCGCCAGCAGTGCCGAGCAGTACTTC.

This chain's CDR3 is CASRDEAGGTDTQYF. In nucleotides, the CDR3 is TGTGCCAGTAGGGATGAAGCGGGGGGAACAGATACGCAGTATTTT. J is TRBJ2-3 and V is TRBV19; TRBD2 agrees at 9 bases. CDR3 length: 15 amino acids. V trimming: 6 bases; J trimming: 3 bases; junction bases outside the gene matches: 7. The germline gives CDR1 LNHDA, CDR2 SQIVND (reference sequence).

The chain combines TRBV4-1 with TRBJ2-7, with D perhaps TRBD1 or TRBD2 (5 bases each). V lost 0 bases and J lost 3, with 12 bases in between. This CDR3 has 15 residues. Germline V gives CDR1 MGHRA, CDR2 YSYEKL. CDR3 region: CASSQEQDSGYEQYF. The DNA of the CDR3 is TGCGCCAGCAGCCAAGAACAGGACTCAGGCTACGAGCAGTACTTC.

The CDR3 spells CAWSLTGSTEAFF. The CDR3, as DNA: TGTGCCTGGAGTCTGACAGGGAGCACTGAAGCTTTCTTT. The chain recombines TRBV30 with TRBJ1-1, with 7 bases aligning to TRBD1. The germline gives CDR1 GTSNPN, CDR2 SVGIG (reference sequence). This CDR3 spans 13 amino acids. V dropped 2 bases and J dropped 4; count of bases not matched to a gene: 4. The full variable domain, with the rest looked up from reference TRBV30 and TRBJ1-1, is SQTIHQWPATLVQPVGSPLSLECTVEGTSNPNLYWYRQAAGRGLQLLFYSVGIGQISSEVPQNLSASRPQDRQFILSSKKLLLSDSGFYLCAWSLTGSTEAFFGQGTRLTVV.

The rearrangement joins TRBV5-4 to TRBJ1-1; 7 bases are shared with TRBD1. Trimming cost V 4 bases and J 1 base; bases outside gene matches: 4. The length of the CDR3 is 14 residues. The germline CDR1 and CDR2 sequences are SGHNT and YYREEE (reference sequence). The CDR3 DNA reads TGTGCCAGCAGCCCTAGACAGGGGAACACTGAAGCTTTCTTT. Protein product: CASSPRQGNTEAFF.

This clone was found once. This chain uses TRBV18 with TRBJ1-5, with TRBD1 identical over 8 bases. J was trimmed by 5 bases and V by 3 bases; bases with no gene match: 0. The CDR3 is 13 amino acids. CDR1 is KGHSH, CDR2 LQKENI, per germline. The CDR3 DNA reads TGTGCCAGCTCACCGGACAGGGATCAGCCCCAGCATTTT. Encoded protein: CASSPDRDQPQHF.

The J gene is TRBJ2-7, the V gene TRBV27, with 7 bases lining up with TRBD1. Trimming removed 4 bases from V and 3 bases from J; junction bases left unmatched: 12. The CDR3 runs 16 residues. Germline V gives CDR1 MNHEY, CDR2 SMNVEV (reference sequence). The CDR3 loop reads CASSSPRQGLYYEQYF. CDR3 nucleotide sequence: TGTGCCAGCAGTTCCCCCAGACAGGGTTTATACTACGAGCAGTACTTC.

V usage is TRBV5-1 and J usage is TRBJ1-2, with 7 bases identical to TRBD1. Germline CDR1 is SGHRS and CDR2 is YFSETQ. V lost 4 bases, J lost 8 bases, and 8 bases stayed unmatched. This CDR3 region has 13 residues. The chain's CDR3 is CASSPDRVRGYTF. As DNA, the CDR3 is TGCGCCAGCAGCCCCGACAGGGTCCGGGGCTACACCTTC.

The V gene is TRBV28, the J gene TRBJ2-1; 12 bases map to TRBD2. CDR1 is MDHEN and CDR2 is SYDVKM in the germline V gene. V lost 3 bases, J lost 8 bases, and 5 bases stayed unmatched. The CDR3 has 15 amino acids. This CDR3 is CASSFASGRAYEQFF. In nucleotides, the CDR3 is TGTGCCAGCAGTTTTGCTAGCGGGAGGGCCTATGAGCAGTTCTTC.

The V call is TRBV5-1, the J call TRBJ2-5, with D possibly TRBD2 on 5 matching bases. Trimming stripped 0 bases from V and 3 bases from J, with 12 bases between. The CDR3 totals 15 residues. Germline CDR1 is SGHRS and CDR2 is YFSETQ. The CDR3 DNA reads as TGCGCCAGCAGCTTGGCCGCTTCAGCGGAAGAGACCCAGTACTTC. Its translation: CASSLAASAEETQYF.

This clone was detected once. V gene TRBV5-4 combines with J gene TRBJ2-6; D gene uncertain. Trimming took off 1 base at V and 0 bases at J, with 11 bases between the two ends. The CDR3 sequence is 17 residues long. Germline loops: CDR1 SGHNT, CDR2 YYREEE (reference sequence). As DNA, the CDR3 is TGTGCCAGCAGCTTGCAGGAAATCGGCTCTGGGGCCAACGTCCTGACTTTC. It is translated as CASSLQEIGSGANVLTF.

The chain employs TRBV28 and TRBJ2-7; 9 positions match TRBD1. The CDR3 contains 14 residues. V trimming: 6 bases; J trimming: 6 bases; junction bases outside the gene matches: 9. Germline assignment: CDR1 MDHEN and CDR2 SYDVKM. The CDR3, as DNA: TGTGCCAGCAGGTCAACAGGGGGCTGGGGCGAGCAGTACTTC. It is translated as CASRSTGGWGEQYF.

This clone occurred once. This rearrangement joins TRBV7-3 to TRBJ2-2; 8 nucleotides line up with TRBD2. V trimming: 5 bases; J trimming: 4 bases; junction bases outside the gene matches: 12. Germline loops: CDR1 SGHTA, CDR2 FQGTGA. The length of the CDR3 is 17 residues. CDR3 residues: CASSRDLVAGITGELFF. CDR3 DNA: TGTGCCAGCAGCCGCGACTTAGTAGCGGGGATCACCGGGGAGCTGTTTTTT.

The gene calls are TRBV10-1 and TRBJ1-6; 10 nucleotides line up with TRBD1. The CDR3 has 16 residues. Trimming cost V 11 bases and J 7 bases; bases outside gene matches: 14. The V gene's germline CDR1 is WNHNN and CDR2 SYGVQD (reference sequence). This chain's CDR3 is CAHTRRQGARNSPLHF. In DNA form, the CDR3 reads TGCGCCCACACGAGGAGACAGGGGGCAAGAAATTCACCCCTCCACTTT.